This T cell receptor (beta chain) was captured in a study of T cell responses to AZD1222 COVID-19 vaccine. Study-wide results and limits: Spike-specific TCR breadth rose after two AZD1222 doses, and depth rose as well. Just six people given AZD1222 tested seropositive at baseline.

Assay: immunoSEQ multiplex PCR; the TCRdb copy retains only in-frame clones and omits some. This table holds 150,000 to 180,000 clones, 75% to 90% found once. The germline V gene has CDR1 PRHDT and CDR2 FYEKMQ (reference sequence). This CDR3 region has 14 residues. V dropped 5 bases and J dropped 3 bases, with 10 bases sitting between them. Concerning this clone itself: The antigen remains unidentified.

The sequence was obtained from an adult who had recovered from COVID-19. The sample in question was peripheral blood, obtained after recovery from COVID-19. The V and J genes are TRBV13 and TRBJ1-4; the D is unclear. The CDR3 sequence is CASSLRVANEKLFF. In DNA form, the CDR3 reads TGTGCCAGCAGCCTCCGAGTTGCTAATGAAAAACTGTTTTTT.